This TCR beta chain is from a study of blood T cell repertoires in COVID-19. Sequencing used immunoSEQ multiplex PCR; TCRdb keeps in-frame clones, though not all of them. The sample includes 120,000 or so clones, around three quarters of them seen just once. Germline assignment: CDR1 LNHDA and CDR2 SQIVND (reference sequence). The CDR3 extends over 15 amino acids. Trimming pared 2 bases from V and 5 bases from J, leaving 16 bases between. This receptor was taken from a man in his forties with active or convalescent COVID-19. The sequenced sample consisted of peripheral blood. V usage is TRBV19 and J usage is TRBJ2-7, with D uncertain. DNA of the CDR3: TGTGCCAGTAGTATAAGCCTGATAGCTACCCACGAGCAGTACTTC. Its protein is CASSISLIATHEQYF.